One sample yielded the 25 T cell receptor beta chains listed below, sequenced in a study of cytomegalovirus exposure and HLA in healthy donors. PCR amplification relied on 60 Vbeta primers (plus 13 Jbeta primers). The repertoire was sequenced with immunoSEQ multiplex PCR; TCRdb's copy has only in-frame clones and lacks some. Here the sample spans about 170,000 clones, 80% to 85% being singletons. Sequenced sample: PBMCs. Receptors were obtained from a boy aged 2 to 10 in good health and CMV-seronegative.

This clone has only a few counts. The CDR3 loop reads CAWGDRGNQPQHF. The CDR3 DNA reads as TGTGCCTGGGGCGACAGGGGCAATCAGCCCCAGCATTTT. This sequence joins TRBV30 and TRBJ1-5, with 7 bases matching TRBD1. CDR1 and CDR2 from the germline V gene are GTSNPN and SVGIG (reference sequence). The V segment lost 5 bases and the J segment 2 bases; nucleotides outside the gene matches: 3. The CDR3 is 13 amino acids.

For the CDR3, the DNA is TGTGCCAGCAGTTCCCCTTCAGCTTCGGGAGAGACCCAGTACTTC. It codes for CASSSPSASGETQYF. V usage is TRBV28 and J usage is TRBJ2-5; D not resolved. CDR1 is MDHEN and CDR2 is SYDVKM in the germline V gene. The germline V and J ends were trimmed by 4 bases and 4 bases, with 16 bases remaining between them. This CDR3 comprises 15 residues.

V and J are TRBV7-2 and TRBJ1-2, with D unresolved. The CDR3 sequence is 12 residues long. Germline CDR1 reads SGHTA; CDR2 reads FQGNSA. The V end was cut by 5 bases, the J end by 3 bases, with 7 bases between. CDR3: CASSRTDYGYTF. The CDR3 bases are TGTGCCAGCAGCCGTACAGACTATGGCTACACCTTC.

The CDR3 DNA sequence: TGTGCCAGCTCCCGACTAGCGGCCCCCCTTACGAATGAGCAGTTCTTC. Protein: CASSRLAAPLTNEQFF. The V call is TRBV11-2, the J call TRBJ2-1; 9 bases fit TRBD2. Germline V CDR1 and CDR2: SGHAT, FQNNGV. V trimming: 8 bases; J trimming: 7 bases; junction bases outside the gene matches: 15. The CDR3 length is 16 residues.

The V and J genes are TRBV7-2 and TRBJ2-1, with 8 nucleotides matching TRBD2. Germline CDR1 and CDR2: SGHTA and FQGNSA. This CDR3 contains 16 residues. J lost 10 bases, V lost 5 bases, and 16 bases had no gene match. The CDR3, as DNA: TGTGCCAGCAGCCCTTTTTCCTCGGGGGGGTGGGGGGAGCAGTTCTTC. This encodes CASSPFSSGGWGEQFF.

This clone was found a few times. The chain is built from TRBV5-1 and TRBJ1-2, with 7 nucleotides matching TRBD1. The CDR3 extends over 15 amino acids. Germline V lookup: CDR1 SGHRS, CDR2 YFSETQ. Trimming took 0 bases from V and 8 from J; bases not matched to a gene: 10. The chain's CDR3 is CASSLAGQARLGYTF. In DNA, the CDR3 is TGCGCCAGCAGCTTGGCCGGACAGGCCCGGCTAGGCTACACCTTC.

V usage is TRBV7-2 and J usage is TRBJ2-7; maybe TRBD2 (5 bases). The CDR3 is made up of 15 amino acids. CDR1 is SGHTA, CDR2 FQGNSA, per germline. V was clipped by 1 base and J by 4 bases, with 14 bases between them. The CDR3 loop is CASSLEAVVSYEQYF. The CDR3 DNA follows: TGTGCCAGCAGCTTAGAAGCGGTAGTGAGTTACGAGCAGTACTTC.

The V gene is TRBV28, the J gene TRBJ1-2; 9 bases match TRBD1. The ends lost 6 bases at V and 4 bases at J; junction bases unmatched: 12. The CDR3 is made up of 16 amino acids. Germline V gene sequence: CDR1 MDHEN, CDR2 SYDVKM. The CDR3 DNA sequence: TGTGCCAGCAGCCCAAATTGGGGACAGGGCCGCTATGGCTACACCTTC. Translation gives CASSPNWGQGRYGYTF.

This chain links TRBV19 with TRBJ2-1; 10 bases map to TRBD2. Germline CDR1 and CDR2: LNHDA and SQIVND (reference sequence). The CDR3 runs 16 residues. V shed 0 bases, J shed 10 bases, and the junction held 9 bases outside the gene matches. CDR3 DNA: TGTGCCAGTAGTATAGATCTGCTAGCGGGAGTTGGGGAGCAGTTCTTC. Residues: CASSIDLLAGVGEQFF.

V is TRBV27 and J is TRBJ1-2, with 10 bases that match TRBD1. V trimming: 5 bases; J trimming: 2 bases; junction bases outside the gene matches: 2. Germline values: CDR1 MNHEY, CDR2 SMNVEV (reference sequence). This CDR3 has 14 amino acids. The CDR3 DNA reads as TGTGCCAGCAGTGGACAGGGGGGCAACTATGGCTACACCTTC. Translated: CASSGQGGNYGYTF.

This chain joins TRBV6-4 and TRBJ2-6; unclear D gene. V was shortened by 6 bases and J by 1 base, with 13 bases between the two germline ends. The CDR3 has 16 residues. CDR1 and CDR2 from the germline V gene are MRHNA and SNTAGT. CDR3 sequence reads: CASSPDSRSGANVLTF. As DNA, the CDR3 is TGTGCCAGCAGCCCCGATTCCAGGTCTGGGGCCAACGTCCTGACTTTC.

The rearrangement uses TRBV5-1 and TRBJ1-1; D remains ambiguous. Trimming stripped 1 base from V and 4 bases from J, with 17 bases between. Germline values: CDR1 SGHRS, CDR2 YFSETQ. There are 16 residues in the CDR3. The CDR3 coding sequence is TGCGCCAGCAGCTTGAGCCAGGCCTCACATGGCACTGAAGCTTTCTTT. Translating gives CASSLSQASHGTEAFF. Full variable domain (outside the CDR3, taken from reference TRBV5-1 and TRBJ1-1): KAGVTQTPRYLIKTRGQQVTLSCSPISGHRSVSWYQQTPGQGLQFLFEYFSETQRNKGNFPGRFSGRQFSNSRSEMNVSTLELGDSALYLCASSLSQASHGTEAFFGQGTRLTVV.

The table lists this clone with a few counts. This sequence joins TRBV5-1 and TRBJ2-3; D not resolved. Germline V CDR1 and CDR2: SGHRS, YFSETQ. The V end was cut by 3 bases, the J end by 0 bases, with 8 bases between. The CDR3 contains 14 residues. The CDR3 DNA reads as TGCGCCAGCAGCTCGGCAGGTAGCACAGATACGCAGTATTTT. Its protein is CASSSAGSTDTQYF.

The V and J genes are TRBV25-1 and TRBJ1-2, with TRBD1 matching over 8 bases. The J segment lost 7 bases and the V segment lost 5 bases, leaving 18 bases of the junction unmatched. This CDR3 comprises 17 residues. CDR1 is MGHDK, CDR2 SYGVNS, per germline. The CDR3 is CASSNSGWTGISRGYTF. DNA for the CDR3: TGTGCCAGCAGTAATTCGGGGTGGACAGGGATAAGTCGTGGCTACACCTTC.

The V gene is TRBV19, the J gene TRBJ2-6; a weak D match, TRBD1 (6 bases). From germline, CDR1 is LNHDA and CDR2 SQIVND (reference sequence). Trimming shortened V by 4 bases and J by 4 bases, and 23 bases separated the two germline ends. The CDR3 contains 19 residues. CDR3: CASSKVVLMSGAGANVLTF. The CDR3 coding sequence is TGTGCCAGTAGTAAAGTAGTGTTGATGTCAGGGGCCGGGGCCAACGTCCTGACTTTC.

DNA for the CDR3: TGTGCCAGCAGAAATACAGCAGATACGCAGTATTTT. It specifies CASRNTADTQYF. This rearrangement joins TRBV6-5 to TRBJ2-3; the D is unclear. V lost 6 bases and J 4 bases, leaving 8 bases between the germline ends. The CDR3 is 12 amino acids. In germline, CDR1 is MNHEY, CDR2 SVGAGI.

The chain has TRBV25-1 and TRBJ2-3; D is perhaps TRBD2 (7 bases). Germline CDR1 and CDR2: MGHDK and SYGVNS. V dropped 4 bases and J dropped 8 bases, with 13 bases sitting between them. This CDR3 region has 13 residues. The CDR3 loop is CASSAIGGGTQYF. Here the CDR3 DNA reads TGTGCCAGCAGTGCAATAGGGGGGGGTACGCAGTATTTT.

The V call is TRBV7-6, the J call TRBJ2-1; the match to TRBD2 covers 12 bases. The CDR3 spans 17 residues. Germline V gene data show CDR1 as SGHVS and CDR2 as FNYEAQ. Trimming took 5 bases from V and 9 from J; bases not matched to a gene: 14. The DNA of the CDR3 is TGTGCCAGCAGCCAGTTCCCCCCTAGCGGGGGGGCGGCTGAGCAGTTCTTC. Amino acid sequence: CASSQFPPSGGAAEQFF. Full variable domain (outside the CDR3, taken from reference TRBV7-6 and TRBJ2-1): GAGVSQSPRYKVTKRGQDVALRCDPISGHVSLYWYRQALGQGPEFLTYFNYEAQQDKSGLPNDRFSAERPEGSISTLTIQRTEQRDSAMYRCASSQFPPSGGAAEQFFGPGTRLTVL.

This clone was observed a handful of times. The CDR3 loop reads CASRSGKGGKDTQYF. CDR3 DNA: TGTGCCAGCAGGTCTGGGAAGGGAGGAAAAGATACGCAGTATTTT. This sequence joins TRBV7-9 and TRBJ2-3; D may be TRBD2 (6 bases). CDR1 is SEHNR and CDR2 is FQNEAQ in the germline V gene (reference sequence). V was trimmed by 6 bases and J by 5 bases, leaving 18 bases between them. This CDR3 is built from 15 residues. The whole variable domain, remainder taken from reference TRBV7-9 and TRBJ2-3, is DTGVSQNPRHKITKRGQNVTFRCDPISEHNRLYWYRQTLGQGPEFLTYFQNEAQLEKSRLLSDRFSAERPKGSFSTLEIQRTEQGDSAMYLCASRSGKGGKDTQYFGPGTRLTVL.

This chain joins TRBV7-9 and TRBJ2-1; TRBD1 matches at 7 bases. CDR1 SEHNR and CDR2 FQNEAQ come from the germline V gene (reference sequence). J lost 4 bases, V lost 4 bases, and 10 bases had no gene match. The length of the CDR3 is 16 residues. As DNA, the CDR3 is TGTGCCAGCAGCTCCCCGACAGGGAATGGTTACAATGAGCAGTTCTTC. Translation gives CASSSPTGNGYNEQFF.

The V gene is TRBV4-1, the J gene TRBJ2-7; D is unclear. This CDR3 contains 15 residues. Trimming cost V 3 bases and J 2 bases, with 14 bases left between them. The germline V gene encodes CDR1 MGHRA and CDR2 YSYEKL. CDR3 in amino acids: CASSQESGYTYEQYF. For the CDR3, the DNA is TGCGCCAGCAGCCAGGAGTCCGGGTATACCTACGAGCAGTACTTC.

V is TRBV7-2 and J is TRBJ1-1, with D uncertain. This CDR3 is 14 amino acids long. Trimming removed 5 bases from V and 5 bases from J, with 15 bases in between. Germline-derived CDR1 and CDR2 are SGHTA and FQGNSA. The CDR3: CASSHRNSETEAFF. The CDR3 nucleotides read TGTGCCAGCAGCCATCGGAACTCGGAGACTGAAGCTTTCTTT.

The gene calls are TRBV29-1 and TRBJ1-2; D is uncertain. V shed 8 bases and J shed 8 bases, with 18 bases lying between them. CDR3 size: 12 residues. Germline CDR1 SQVTM, CDR2 ANQGSEA. CDR3: CSLKNPLEGYTF. The CDR3 region has the DNA TGCAGCCTGAAGAATCCCTTAGAGGGCTACACCTTC.

This chain connects TRBV5-6 to TRBJ1-1, with D possibly matching TRBD1 (5 bases). Trimming pared 4 bases from V and 6 bases from J, leaving 13 bases between. From germline, CDR1 is SGHDT and CDR2 YYEEEE. The CDR3 has 13 residues. The CDR3 region has the DNA TGTGCCAGCAGCATCTCAGGGTACGCTGAAGCTTTCTTT. The encoded protein is CASSISGYAEAFF.

V gene TRBV10-3 combines with J gene TRBJ2-7; D may be TRBD2 (6 bases). This CDR3 region has 13 residues. Germline CDR1 is ENHRY and CDR2 is SYGVKD. The germline V and J ends were trimmed by 10 bases and 3 bases, with 16 bases remaining between them. CDR3 nucleotide sequence: TGTGCCACCTCAGCGGAGGGGTTCTACGAGCAGTACTTC. Its translation: CATSAEGFYEQYF.